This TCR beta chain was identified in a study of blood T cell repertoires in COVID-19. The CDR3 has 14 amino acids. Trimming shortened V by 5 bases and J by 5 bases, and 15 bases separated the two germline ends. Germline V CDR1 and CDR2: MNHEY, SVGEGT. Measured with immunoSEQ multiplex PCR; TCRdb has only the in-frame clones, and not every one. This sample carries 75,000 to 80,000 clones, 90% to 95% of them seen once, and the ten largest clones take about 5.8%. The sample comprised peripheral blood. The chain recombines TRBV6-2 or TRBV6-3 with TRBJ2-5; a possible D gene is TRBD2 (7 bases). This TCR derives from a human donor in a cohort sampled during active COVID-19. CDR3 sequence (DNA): TGTGCCAGCAGTACCTTACAGGGAGGGGAGACCCAGTACTTC. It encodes CASSTLQGGETQYF.